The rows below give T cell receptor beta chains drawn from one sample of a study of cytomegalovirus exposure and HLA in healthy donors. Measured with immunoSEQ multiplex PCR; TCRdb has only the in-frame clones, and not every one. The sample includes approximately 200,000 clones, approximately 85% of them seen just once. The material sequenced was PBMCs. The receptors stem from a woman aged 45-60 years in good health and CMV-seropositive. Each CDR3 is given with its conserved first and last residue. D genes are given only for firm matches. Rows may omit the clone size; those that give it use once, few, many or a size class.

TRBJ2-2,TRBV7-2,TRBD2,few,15,CASSFEWGAGGELFF,TGTGCCAGCAGCTTCGAGTGGGGGGCGGGAGGGGAGCTGTTCTTT
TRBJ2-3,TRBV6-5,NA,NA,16,CASSYSGQGGPDTQYF,TGTGCCAGCAGTTACTCGGGGCAGGGGGGTCCAGATACGCAGTATTTT
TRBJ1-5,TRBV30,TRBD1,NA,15,CAWSVTGYSNQPQHF,TGTGCCTGGAGTGTGACAGGGTATAGCAATCAGCCCCAGCATTTT
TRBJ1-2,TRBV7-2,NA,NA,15,CASSLEAGHPAGYTF,TGTGCCAGCAGCTTAGAGGCAGGGCACCCAGCTGGCTACACCTTC
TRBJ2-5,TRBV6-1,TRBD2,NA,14,CASSKREGRETQYF,TGTGCCAGCAGTAAGCGGGAGGGCCGGGAGACCCAGTACTTC
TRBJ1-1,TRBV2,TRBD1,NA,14,CASSPGTVNTEAFF,TGTGCCAGCAGTCCCGGGACAGTGAACACTGAAGCTTTCTTT
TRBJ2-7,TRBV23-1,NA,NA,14,CASRTGEFSYEQYF,TGCGCCAGCAGGACCGGGGAGTTTTCCTACGAGCAGTACTTC
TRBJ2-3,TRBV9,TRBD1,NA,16,CASSKYGQGHWDTQYF,TGTGCCAGCAGCAAGTACGGACAGGGTCATTGGGATACGCAGTATTTT
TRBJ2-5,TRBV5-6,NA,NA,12,CASSRVEETQYF,TGTGCCAGCAGCCGGGTCGAAGAGACCCAGTACTTC
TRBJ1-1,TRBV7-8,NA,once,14,CASSLIQSRTEAFF,TGTGCCAGCAGCTTAATACAGAGCCGCACTGAAGCTTTCTTT
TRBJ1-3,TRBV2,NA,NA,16,CASSVNRIPSGNTIYF,TGTGCCAGCAGCGTTAACAGGATACCCTCTGGAAACACCATATATTTT